This TCR beta chain was identified in a study of cytomegalovirus exposure and HLA in healthy donors. This CDR3 region has 11 residues. Germline CDR1 and CDR2: MNHEY and SVGAGI. The PCR ran on 60 Vbeta and 13 Jbeta primers. TCRdb's table, derived via immunoSEQ multiplex PCR, lists solely in-frame clones and lacks some. The sample records around 45,000 clones, more than 45% being singletons. This clone showed up just once. Its matching antigen is unknown. Regarding the study as a whole: Confirmation was obtained in vitro that a few CMV-associated chains are specific for CMV antigens.

The sequence derives from a man between 60 and 75 years old in good health and CMV-seronegative. This sequence joins TRBV6-5 and TRBJ2-7; D unclear. The sample taken for sequencing was PBMCs. The CDR3 sequence: CATQSSYEQYF. The CDR3 region has the DNA TGTGCGACACAGAGCTCCTACGAGCAGTACTTC.